The T cell receptor (beta chain) under discussion was sequenced for a study of cytomegalovirus exposure and HLA in healthy donors. Study-wide results and limits: Immune exposure data for these donors was limited to CMV serostatus.

Amplification used 60 Vbeta primers and 13 Jbeta primers. Sequencing was performed with immunoSEQ multiplex PCR; in TCRdb, only in-frame clones are kept and a portion is missing. Of some 90,000 clones in the sample, under 85% are singletons; the top ten hold roughly 2%. Trimming pared 2 bases from V and 2 bases from J, leaving 6 bases between. The CDR3 is made up of 13 amino acids. Looked up from germline, CDR1 is SGHTA and CDR2 is FQGTGA. Comment on this clone: Its antigen is as yet unknown.

The V gene is TRBV7-3, the J gene TRBJ1-2; D remains unclear. The sequenced material came from PBMCs. The clonotype comes from a boy aged 5-17 years in good health and CMV-seronegative. CDR3 sequence: CASSLAGNYGYTF. The DNA for the CDR3 is TGTGCCAGCAGCTTAGCGGGAAACTATGGCTACACCTTC.